The present T cell receptor beta chain was sequenced within a study of control samples from healthy donors and cancer patients. TCRdb's table, derived via immunoSEQ multiplex PCR, lists solely in-frame clones and lacks some. This repertoire shows 75,000 to 90,000 clones, more than 75% found once; its top ten account for around 21%. The CDR3 covers 17 residues. Germline CDR1 and CDR2: SGHRS and YFSETQ. V was pared by 0 bases and J by 1 base, with 16 bases between. The chain couples TRBV5-1 to TRBJ1-1, with a possible D match to TRBD1 (6 bases). Source material: blood. The clonotype originates from a man aged 25-45 years in good health. The CDR3 sequence: CASSLVGGSRENTEAFF. The CDR3 coding sequence is TGCGCCAGCAGCTTGGTGGGGGGCTCCAGGGAGAACACTGAAGCTTTCTTT.